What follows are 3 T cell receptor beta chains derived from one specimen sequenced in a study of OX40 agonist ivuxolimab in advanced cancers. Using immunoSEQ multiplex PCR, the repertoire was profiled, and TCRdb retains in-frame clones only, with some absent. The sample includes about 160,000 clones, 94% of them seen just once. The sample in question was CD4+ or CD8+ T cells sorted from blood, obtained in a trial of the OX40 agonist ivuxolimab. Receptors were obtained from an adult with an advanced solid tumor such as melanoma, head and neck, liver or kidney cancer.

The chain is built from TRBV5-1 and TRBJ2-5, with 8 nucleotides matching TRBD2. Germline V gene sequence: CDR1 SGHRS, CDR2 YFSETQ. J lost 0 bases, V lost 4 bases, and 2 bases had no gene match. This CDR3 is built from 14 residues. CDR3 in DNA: TGCGCCAGCAGCCCCGGGGGGGACCAAGAGACCCAGTACTTC. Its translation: CASSPGGDQETQYF.

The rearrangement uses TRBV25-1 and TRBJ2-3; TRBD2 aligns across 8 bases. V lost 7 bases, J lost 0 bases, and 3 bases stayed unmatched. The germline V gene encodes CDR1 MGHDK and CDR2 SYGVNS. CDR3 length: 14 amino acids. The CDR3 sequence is CASKRGYSTDTQYF. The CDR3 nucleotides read TGTGCCAGCAAGCGGGGGTATAGCACAGATACGCAGTATTTT.

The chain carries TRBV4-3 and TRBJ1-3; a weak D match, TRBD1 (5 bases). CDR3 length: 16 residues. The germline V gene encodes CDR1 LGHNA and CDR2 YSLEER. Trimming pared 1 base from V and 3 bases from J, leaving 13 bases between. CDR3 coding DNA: TGCGCCAGCAGCCAAGGGCTACGGGGGGGTGGAAACACCATATATTTT. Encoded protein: CASSQGLRGGGNTIYF.